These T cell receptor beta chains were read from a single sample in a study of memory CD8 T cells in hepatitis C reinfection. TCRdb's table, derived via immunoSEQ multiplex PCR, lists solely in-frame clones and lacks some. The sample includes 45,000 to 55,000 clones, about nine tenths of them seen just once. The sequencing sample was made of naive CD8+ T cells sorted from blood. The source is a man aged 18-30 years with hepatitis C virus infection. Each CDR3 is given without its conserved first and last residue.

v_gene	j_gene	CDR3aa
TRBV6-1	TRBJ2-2	ASSGLAENTGELF
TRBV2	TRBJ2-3	ASSVPTSGNADTQY
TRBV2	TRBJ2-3	ASNTGTTHPDTQY
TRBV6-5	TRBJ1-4	ASSYLGGQTNEKLF
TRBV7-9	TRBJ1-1	ASSTANTEAF
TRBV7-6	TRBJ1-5	ASSLQGSNQPQH
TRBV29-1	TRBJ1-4	SAGTGGEKLF
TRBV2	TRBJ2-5	ASSESSPRDQY
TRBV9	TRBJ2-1	ASSALAGADNEQF
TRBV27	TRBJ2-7	ASSPTWDEQY
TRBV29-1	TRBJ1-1	SVDSRVAEAF
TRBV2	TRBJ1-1	ASTYGYEAF
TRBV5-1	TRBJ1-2	ASSVGQGLIDYT
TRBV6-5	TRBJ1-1	ASSYGTSEAF
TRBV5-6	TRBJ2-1	ASSLRARGNEQF